Each of the 5 T cell receptor beta chains below was sequenced from the same sample in a study of shared clonotypes between healthy human individuals. The assay was immunoSEQ multiplex PCR, and TCRdb's table has in-frame clones only and misses some. The sample shows roughly 500,000 clones, about 96% of them seen only once. The sequenced sample consisted of naive CD4+ T cells sorted from blood. Stated subset: CD45RA+ positively selected. The source is a woman aged 30 to 39 in good health.

Here the CDR3 reads CASSPSGGNTEAFF. CDR3 sequence (DNA): TGTGCCAGCAGCCCCTCGGGAGGGAACACTGAAGCTTTCTTT. The rearrangement joins TRBV7-2 to TRBJ1-1; D call uncertain. With 5 bases removed from V and 1 base from J, the gap between germline ends came to 11 bases. Germline V gene sequence: CDR1 SGHTA, CDR2 FQGNSA. The CDR3 has 14 residues. Full variable domain (missing parts from reference TRBV7-2 and TRBJ1-1): GAGVSQSPSNKVTEKGKDVELRCDPISGHTALYWYRQSLGQGLEFLIYFQGNSAPDKSGLPSDRFSAERTGGSVSTLTIQRTQQEDSAVYLCASSPSGGNTEAFFGQGTRLTVV.

The gene calls are TRBV6-5 and TRBJ2-7, with 8 bases aligning to TRBD2. The CDR3 totals 15 residues. With 4 bases clipped from V and 1 base from J, the junction kept 6 bases outside the gene matches. CDR1 MNHEY and CDR2 SVGAGI come from the germline V gene. This CDR3 is CASSFISGMSYEQYF. CDR3 nucleotides: TGTGCCAGCAGTTTTATTAGCGGGATGTCCTACGAGCAGTACTTC.

A single count supports this clone. The chain is built from TRBV5-1 and TRBJ2-7; a possible D gene is TRBD2 (5 bases). Looked up from germline, CDR1 is SGHRS and CDR2 is YFSETQ. Trimming took off 3 bases at V and 3 bases at J, with 7 bases between the two ends. The CDR3 has 12 residues. The CDR3 sequence is CASSYGDYEQYF. CDR3 DNA sequence: TGCGCCAGCAGCTACGGGGACTACGAGCAGTACTTC.

The rearrangement uses TRBV28 and TRBJ2-7; 8 nucleotides line up with TRBD1. The CDR3 has 15 residues. The ends lost 7 bases at V and 2 bases at J; junction bases unmatched: 10. Germline lookup yields CDR1 MDHEN and CDR2 SYDVKM. The CDR3 DNA reads TGTGCCAGCAACCCACCAGGGGGCCGTGCCTACGAGCAGTACTTC. It yields the protein CASNPPGGRAYEQYF. Complete variable domain (other parts from reference TRBV28 and TRBJ2-7): DVKVTQSSRYLVKRTGEKVFLECVQDMDHENMFWYRQDPGLGLRLIYFSYDVKMKEKGDIPEGYSVSREKKERFSLILESASTNQTSMYLCASNPPGGRAYEQYFGPGTRLTVT.

This clone is a singleton in its sample. The CDR3 region has the DNA TGTGCCACCAGCCCCCCGGGCGCCATGAACACTGAAGCTTTCTTT. Encoded protein: CATSPPGAMNTEAFF. The chain employs TRBV15 and TRBJ1-1, with D uncertain. Germline assignment: CDR1 LNHNV and CDR2 YYDKDF (reference sequence). V was pared by 5 bases and J by 0 bases, with 13 bases between. The CDR3 totals 15 residues.